These 3 T cell receptor beta chains came from one sample sequenced in a study of T cell responses to AZD1222 COVID-19 vaccine. Sequenced by immunoSEQ multiplex PCR; TCRdb stores in-frame clones only, minus some. Counted here are about 160,000 clones, 93% occurring once; the ten biggest clones make up 0.9%. The specimen comprised peripheral blood, sampled on day 0 of AZD1222 vaccination. Receptors originate from an adult in good health.

This clone was seen a single time. It is unclear where the CDR3 begins or ends on the DNA, so no DNA is shown, and the CDR3 is as TCRdb lists it. The chain carries TRBV28 and TRBJ1-1; the table's D call, TRBD1, was not checked against the DNA. The length of the CDR3 is 16 amino acids, counting both ends. CDR1 is MDHEN and CDR2 is SYDVKM in the germline V gene. The CDR3 loop reads CASSSSTGLMNTEAFF.

The V gene is TRBV27, the J gene TRBJ2-3, with D hard to call. This CDR3 comprises 12 residues. V lost 2 bases and J 4 bases, leaving 4 bases between the germline ends. Germline values: CDR1 MNHEY, CDR2 SMNVEV (reference sequence). The CDR3 loop is CASSLKPDTQYF. The DNA for the CDR3 is TGTGCCAGCAGTTTAAAGCCAGATACGCAGTATTTT.

This sequence joins TRBV5-6 and TRBJ2-5; tentative D call: TRBD2 (7 bases). This CDR3 comprises 15 residues. V dropped 4 bases and J dropped 4 bases, with 17 bases sitting between them. Germline values: CDR1 SGHDT, CDR2 YYEEEE. The CDR3 region has the DNA TGTGCCAGCAGCCTACGGGGGGCCCGGGGAGAGACCCAGTACTTC. This sequence encodes CASSLRGARGETQYF.